The entry below describes one T cell receptor beta chain. Its antigen is as yet unknown. This specimen belongs to a study of cytomegalovirus exposure and HLA in healthy donors. Findings of the study overall: In a later analysis, a missense DCLRE1C variant was linked to TCR beta V- and J-gene trimming. In a later analysis, HLA-associated beta chains showed higher expansion and lower generation probabilities than comparable chains.

While unrecorded immune exposures were likely, the donors were nominally healthy when sampled. PCR amplification relied on 60 Vbeta primers (plus 13 Jbeta primers). As handled by the study authors: Later reanalysis found about 78 million unique TCR beta chains, about 10 million of them shared. Only in-frame clones appear in the TCRdb table, and some are missing; sequencing was by immunoSEQ multiplex PCR. The V and J calls and clone size come from that table; D and trimming were worked out from the DNA. The repertoire holds approximately 79,000 clones, with 79% as singletons. This TCR was recovered from a woman in her thirties or forties in good health and CMV-seropositive. The sample was PBMCs.

The chain's CDR3 is CASSDGHSYGYTF. CDR3 nucleotides: TGTGCCAGCAGCGACGGACACTCCTATGGCTACACCTTC. V usage is TRBV5-4 and J usage is TRBJ1-2, with D possibly matching TRBD1 (5 bases). Germline CDR1 reads SGHNT; CDR2 reads YYREEE (reference sequence). V was clipped by 4 bases and J by 4 bases, with 11 bases between them. The CDR3 sequence is 13 residues long.